Listed below are T cell receptor beta chains from one sample, sequenced in a study of T cell responses to AZD1222 COVID-19 vaccine. The repertoire was sequenced with immunoSEQ multiplex PCR; TCRdb's copy has only in-frame clones and lacks some. This table has around 70,000 clones, almost 90% appearing once. Sequencing was performed on peripheral blood, taken on day 0 of AZD1222 vaccination. These receptors all stem from an adult in good health. Each CDR3 is given with its conserved first and last residue. A D gene is named only where the DNA matches it firmly. Some rows mark clone size as missing; the rest say once, few, many or name a class of expanded clone.

clone size: .; D gene: TRBD1; V gene: TRBV7-8; J gene: TRBJ1-2; CDR3 length: 15; CDR3 protein: CASSLEVGTGYGYTF; CDR3 DNA: TGTGCCAGCAGCTTAGAGGTTGGGACAGGCTATGGCTACACCTTC
clone size: .; D gene: .; V gene: TRBV6-1; J gene: TRBJ1-3; CDR3 length: 16; CDR3 protein: CASSEWAGGSGNTIYF; CDR3 DNA: TGTGCCAGCAGTGAATGGGCAGGAGGCAGTGGAAACACCATATATTTT
clone size: .; D gene: .; V gene: TRBV7-2; J gene: TRBJ1-5; CDR3 length: 13; CDR3 protein: CASSRDSNQPQHF; CDR3 DNA: TGTGCCAGCAGCCGAGATAGCAATCAGCCCCAGCATTTT
clone size: .; D gene: .; V gene: TRBV19; J gene: TRBJ2-3; CDR3 length: 15; CDR3 protein: CASSGGTLETDTQYF; CDR3 DNA: TGTGCCAGTAGTGGGGGGACACTTGAGACAGATACGCAGTATTTT
clone size: .; D gene: TRBD1; V gene: TRBV9; J gene: TRBJ2-3; CDR3 length: 14; CDR3 protein: CASSADRGVDTQYF; CDR3 DNA: TGTGCCAGCAGCGCGGACAGGGGTGTGGATACGCAGTATTTT
clone size: few; D gene: TRBD1; V gene: TRBV7-9; J gene: TRBJ2-3; CDR3 length: 16; CDR3 protein: CASSSGQGQSTDTQYF; CDR3 DNA: TGTGCCAGCAGCAGCGGACAGGGGCAAAGCACAGATACGCAGTATTTT
clone size: .; D gene: .; V gene: TRBV9; J gene: TRBJ2-7; CDR3 length: 14; CDR3 protein: CASSEGDQAYEQYF; CDR3 DNA: TGTGCCAGCAGCGAGGGGGACCAAGCCTACGAGCAGTACTTC
clone size: .; D gene: TRBD1; V gene: TRBV5-1; J gene: TRBJ1-1; CDR3 length: 15; CDR3 protein: CASRTGTGMVSEAFF; CDR3 DNA: TGCGCCAGCAGAACGGGGACAGGGATGGTTTCTGAAGCTTTCTTT
clone size: few; D gene: .; V gene: TRBV19; J gene: TRBJ2-1; CDR3 length: 15; CDR3 protein: CASSPLGPTYNEQFF; CDR3 DNA: TGTGCCAGTAGTCCCCTAGGGCCAACCTACAATGAGCAGTTCTTC
clone size: .; D gene: .; V gene: TRBV11-3; J gene: TRBJ2-1; CDR3 length: 12; CDR3 protein: CASSSGGNEQFF; CDR3 DNA: TGTGCCAGCAGCTCTGGGGGGAATGAGCAGTTCTTC
clone size: .; D gene: TRBD1; V gene: TRBV29-1; J gene: TRBJ2-3; CDR3 length: 13; CDR3 protein: CSVAGGGTDTQYF; CDR3 DNA: TGCAGCGTAGCAGGGGGCGGCACAGATACGCAGTATTTT
clone size: .; D gene: TRBD1; V gene: TRBV24-1; J gene: TRBJ2-5; CDR3 length: 15; CDR3 protein: CATSDYRQGGETQYF; CDR3 DNA: TGTGCCACCAGTGATTATAGACAGGGCGGAGAGACCCAGTACTTC
clone size: .; D gene: .; V gene: TRBV6-1; J gene: TRBJ1-5; CDR3 length: 16; CDR3 protein: CASSAGTRSFDQPQHF; CDR3 DNA: TGTGCCAGCAGTGCTGGGACACGCAGTTTCGATCAGCCCCAGCATTTT
clone size: .; D gene: .; V gene: TRBV28; J gene: TRBJ1-4; CDR3 length: 18; CDR3 protein: CASSLYSRMTGPNEKLFF; CDR3 DNA: TGTGCCAGCAGTTTATATTCCCGAATGACAGGACCTAATGAAAAACTGTTTTTT
clone size: once; D gene: .; V gene: TRBV19; J gene: TRBJ1-3; CDR3 length: 17; CDR3 protein: CASSIRRQSDSGNTIYF; CDR3 DNA: TGTGCCAGTAGTATAAGGCGACAGTCAGACTCTGGAAACACCATATATTTT
clone size: .; D gene: .; V gene: TRBV2; J gene: TRBJ1-3; CDR3 length: 11; CDR3 protein: CASASGNTIYF; CDR3 DNA: TGTGCCAGCGCGTCTGGAAACACCATATATTTT
clone size: few; D gene: TRBD2; V gene: TRBV30; J gene: TRBJ2-3; CDR3 length: 16; CDR3 protein: CAWSGPKIAGSDTQYF; CDR3 DNA: TGTGCCTGGAGTGGGCCGAAGATAGCGGGATCAGATACGCAGTATTTT
clone size: few; D gene: TRBD1; V gene: TRBV6-4; J gene: TRBJ1-5; CDR3 length: 14; CDR3 protein: CASPTGVSNQPQHF; CDR3 DNA: TGTGCCAGCCCGACAGGGGTTAGCAATCAGCCCCAGCATTTT
clone size: once; D gene: .; V gene: TRBV7-8; J gene: TRBJ1-5; CDR3 length: 12; CDR3 protein: CASSPIGQPQHF; CDR3 DNA: TGTGCCAGCAGCCCCATTGGTCAGCCCCAGCATTTT
clone size: .; D gene: TRBD1; V gene: TRBV2; J gene: TRBJ1-1; CDR3 length: 14; CDR3 protein: CASSPQGAPTEAFF; CDR3 DNA: TGTGCCAGCAGCCCACAGGGGGCGCCGACTGAAGCTTTCTTT
clone size: .; D gene: .; V gene: TRBV10-1; J gene: TRBJ1-1; CDR3 length: 14; CDR3 protein: CASSSTSGDTEAFF; CDR3 DNA: TGCGCCAGCAGTAGCACCTCAGGCGACACTGAAGCTTTCTTT
clone size: .; D gene: .; V gene: TRBV11-2; J gene: TRBJ2-5; CDR3 length: 13; CDR3 protein: CASSLSAGETQYF; CDR3 DNA: TGTGCCAGCAGCTTGTCAGCGGGCGAGACCCAGTACTTC
clone size: few; D gene: .; V gene: TRBV6-6; J gene: TRBJ2-3; CDR3 length: 19; CDR3 protein: CASSPHGGPLLSSTDTQYF; CDR3 DNA: TGTGCCAGCAGTCCCCATGGGGGCCCCCTCCTATCTAGCACAGATACGCAGTATTTT
clone size: .; D gene: .; V gene: TRBV25-1; J gene: TRBJ1-4; CDR3 length: 15; CDR3 protein: CASSEPTAGVEKLFF; CDR3 DNA: TGTGCCAGCAGTGAGCCTACGGCAGGGGTTGAAAAACTGTTTTTT
clone size: .; D gene: TRBD1; V gene: TRBV6-2/TRBV6-3; J gene: TRBJ1-1; CDR3 length: 14; CDR3 protein: CASSRLAGQGSAFF; CDR3 DNA: TGTGCCAGCAGCAGATTGGCGGGACAGGGAAGCGCTTTCTTT
clone size: .; D gene: .; V gene: TRBV6-5; J gene: TRBJ1-5; CDR3 length: 15; CDR3 protein: CASSTGRYSNQPQHF; CDR3 DNA: TGTGCCAGCAGTACAGGGCGATATAGCAATCAGCCCCAGCATTTT
clone size: .; D gene: .; V gene: TRBV10-3; J gene: TRBJ2-7; CDR3 length: 15; CDR3 protein: CAISEWNSFSYEQYF; CDR3 DNA: TGTGCCATCAGTGAGTGGAACTCCTTCTCCTACGAGCAGTACTTC
clone size: .; D gene: TRBD1; V gene: TRBV5-8; J gene: TRBJ2-1; CDR3 length: 14; CDR3 protein: CASSQGQGDNEQFF; CDR3 DNA: TGTGCCAGCAGCCAAGGACAGGGCGACAATGAGCAGTTCTTC
clone size: once; D gene: .; V gene: TRBV15; J gene: TRBJ2-6; CDR3 length: 16; CDR3 protein: CATSARPPGGANVLTF; CDR3 DNA: TGTGCCACCAGCGCCCGACCTCCGGGGGGGGCCAACGTCCTGACTTTC
clone size: .; D gene: .; V gene: TRBV20-1; J gene: TRBJ1-1; CDR3 length: 8; CDR3 protein: CSASFGFF; CDR3 DNA: TGCAGTGCTAGTTTTGGTTTCTTT
clone size: once; D gene: .; V gene: TRBV3-1/TRBV3-2; J gene: TRBJ1-6; CDR3 length: 16; CDR3 protein: CASSQVSSSYNSPLHF; CDR3 DNA: TGTGCCAGCAGCCAAGTTTCGAGCTCCTATAATTCACCCCTCCACTTT
clone size: .; D gene: TRBD2; V gene: TRBV11-2; J gene: TRBJ2-1; CDR3 length: 16; CDR3 protein: CASTPLSSGSYNEQFF; CDR3 DNA: TGTGCCAGCACCCCACTGTCTAGCGGCTCCTACAATGAGCAGTTCTTC
clone size: .; D gene: .; V gene: TRBV3-1/TRBV3-2; J gene: TRBJ2-7; CDR3 length: 15; CDR3 protein: CASSQVANPTYEQYF; CDR3 DNA: TGTGCCAGCAGCCAAGTGGCAAACCCCACCTACGAGCAGTACTTC
clone size: .; D gene: TRBD1; V gene: TRBV27; J gene: TRBJ2-3; CDR3 length: 14; CDR3 protein: CASSRQGRSDTQYF; CDR3 DNA: TGTGCCAGCAGTCGACAGGGAAGGTCGGATACGCAGTATTTT
clone size: .; D gene: .; V gene: TRBV6-1; J gene: TRBJ1-6; CDR3 length: 13; CDR3 protein: CASSEAEVSPLHF; CDR3 DNA: TGTGCCAGCAGTGAAGCGGAGGTTTCACCCCTCCACTTT
clone size: .; D gene: .; V gene: TRBV19; J gene: TRBJ1-2; CDR3 length: 13; CDR3 protein: CASSIELYYGYTF; CDR3 DNA: TGTGCCAGTAGTATTGAGCTTTACTATGGCTACACCTTC
clone size: .; D gene: .; V gene: TRBV6-2/TRBV6-3; J gene: TRBJ1-2; CDR3 length: 14; CDR3 protein: CASSYVGQVKGYTF; CDR3 DNA: TGTGCCAGCAGTTACGTGGGACAAGTTAAGGGCTACACCTTC
clone size: .; D gene: .; V gene: TRBV9; J gene: TRBJ2-2; CDR3 length: 16; CDR3 protein: CASSVGHSTNTGELFF; CDR3 DNA: TGTGCCAGCAGCGTAGGGCACAGCACGAACACCGGGGAGCTGTTTTTT
clone size: .; D gene: .; V gene: TRBV6-4; J gene: TRBJ2-3; CDR3 length: 14; CDR3 protein: CASKEQGISDTQYF; CDR3 DNA: TGTGCCAGCAAAGAGCAGGGGATCTCAGATACGCAGTATTTT
clone size: .; D gene: .; V gene: TRBV18; J gene: TRBJ1-6; CDR3 length: 15; CDR3 protein: CASSPAGRINSPLHF; CDR3 DNA: TGTGCCAGCTCACCAGCGGGACGGATCAATTCACCCCTCCACTTT
clone size: once; D gene: TRBD1; V gene: TRBV5-8; J gene: TRBJ2-1; CDR3 length: 15; CDR3 protein: CASSWPLTGNNEQFF; CDR3 DNA: TGTGCCAGCAGCTGGCCCCTGACAGGGAACAATGAGCAGTTCTTC
clone size: .; D gene: TRBD1; V gene: TRBV19; J gene: TRBJ2-3; CDR3 length: 15; CDR3 protein: CASSLRDRGPDTQYF; CDR3 DNA: TGTGCCAGTAGTCTCCGGGACAGGGGACCCGATACGCAGTATTTT
clone size: .; D gene: .; V gene: TRBV6-2/TRBV6-3; J gene: TRBJ1-2; CDR3 length: 15; CDR3 protein: CASSYFSRVGYGYTF; CDR3 DNA: TGTGCCAGCAGTTACTTCTCCAGGGTTGGCTATGGCTACACCTTC
clone size: .; D gene: .; V gene: TRBV19; J gene: TRBJ2-7; CDR3 length: 11; CDR3 protein: CASSTPGEQYF; CDR3 DNA: TGTGCCAGTAGTACTCCGGGCGAGCAGTACTTC
clone size: .; D gene: TRBD1; V gene: TRBV18; J gene: TRBJ1-5; CDR3 length: 15; CDR3 protein: CASSIGTDSNQPQHF; CDR3 DNA: TGTGCCAGCTCAATAGGGACAGATAGCAATCAGCCCCAGCATTTT
clone size: .; D gene: TRBD1; V gene: TRBV5-1; J gene: TRBJ2-7; CDR3 length: 15; CDR3 protein: CASSRGQGFSYEQYF; CDR3 DNA: TGCGCCAGCAGCAGGGGACAGGGATTTTCCTACGAGCAGTACTTC
clone size: .; D gene: .; V gene: TRBV13; J gene: TRBJ1-3; CDR3 length: 15; CDR3 protein: CASSLIQSAGNTIYF; CDR3 DNA: TGTGCCAGCAGCTTAATACAGTCGGCCGGAAACACCATATATTTT
clone size: .; D gene: .; V gene: TRBV7-6; J gene: TRBJ1-5; CDR3 length: 15; CDR3 protein: CASSLDAFSNQPQHF; CDR3 DNA: TGTGCCAGCAGCTTAGATGCGTTTAGCAATCAGCCCCAGCATTTT
clone size: .; D gene: TRBD2; V gene: TRBV7-2; J gene: TRBJ2-3; CDR3 length: 14; CDR3 protein: CASSPSGRADTQYF; CDR3 DNA: TGTGCCAGCAGCCCCAGCGGGAGGGCAGATACGCAGTATTTT
clone size: once; D gene: TRBD1; V gene: TRBV27; J gene: TRBJ1-2; CDR3 length: 15; CDR3 protein: CASSPIQQGGSGYTF; CDR3 DNA: TGTGCCAGCAGTCCGATCCAACAGGGGGGGAGTGGCTACACCTTC
clone size: .; D gene: .; V gene: TRBV3-1/TRBV3-2; J gene: TRBJ1-1; CDR3 length: 16; CDR3 protein: CASSQLTRPRTTEAFF; CDR3 DNA: TGTGCCAGCAGCCAACTTACTCGACCGAGGACTACTGAAGCTTTCTTT
clone size: .; D gene: TRBD2; V gene: TRBV2; J gene: TRBJ2-1; CDR3 length: 18; CDR3 protein: CASSDYSVAGLSYNEQFF; CDR3 DNA: TGTGCCAGCAGTGATTACTCGGTTGCGGGACTATCCTACAATGAGCAGTTCTTC
clone size: .; D gene: .; V gene: TRBV12-3/TRBV12-4; J gene: TRBJ2-3; CDR3 length: 12; CDR3 protein: CASNPGTDTQYF; CDR3 DNA: TGTGCCAGCAATCCGGGCACAGATACGCAGTATTTT
clone size: .; D gene: TRBD2; V gene: TRBV5-1; J gene: TRBJ2-7; CDR3 length: 17; CDR3 protein: CASSLSSGTRTSYEQYF; CDR3 DNA: TGCGCCAGCAGCTTGTCTAGCGGGACCCGCACGTCCTACGAGCAGTACTTC
clone size: .; D gene: TRBD1; V gene: TRBV25-1; J gene: TRBJ1-1; CDR3 length: 15; CDR3 protein: CASSDGQGVFTEAFF; CDR3 DNA: TGTGCCAGCAGTGATGGACAGGGGGTTTTCACTGAAGCTTTCTTT
clone size: .; D gene: .; V gene: TRBV5-1; J gene: TRBJ2-4; CDR3 length: 16; CDR3 protein: CASSLDRPGDKNIQYF; CDR3 DNA: TGCGCCAGCAGCTTGGACAGGCCAGGAGACAAAAACATTCAGTACTTC
clone size: .; D gene: .; V gene: TRBV27; J gene: TRBJ2-1; CDR3 length: 13; CDR3 protein: CASRRGSYNEQFF; CDR3 DNA: TGTGCCAGCAGGAGGGGGTCATACAATGAGCAGTTCTTC
clone size: .; D gene: .; V gene: TRBV10-3; J gene: TRBJ1-5; CDR3 length: 14; CDR3 protein: CAISESPMGQPQHF; CDR3 DNA: TGTGCCATCAGTGAGTCGCCCATGGGTCAGCCCCAGCATTTT
clone size: .; D gene: .; V gene: TRBV3-1/TRBV3-2; J gene: TRBJ2-5; CDR3 length: 14; CDR3 protein: CASSQGTAQETQYF; CDR3 DNA: TGTGCCAGCAGCCAAGGTACAGCCCAAGAGACCCAGTACTTC
clone size: .; D gene: .; V gene: TRBV1; J gene: TRBJ1-1; CDR3 length: 14; CDR3 protein: CTSSQDYKCAEAFF; CDR3 DNA: .